Sequencing of this T cell receptor (beta chain) was carried out in a study of vaccination and CD4 T cells after COVID-19 (dated by TCRdb to between 2021 and 2023). General notes on the study: Every convalescent patient had a positive nasal swab PCR test for SARS-CoV-2, with mild disease in roughly nine patients and severe disease in one. In roughly 10 COVID-19 convalescent patients and a few infection-naive healthy vaccine recipients, the spike-specific CD4+ TCR repertoire before mRNA vaccination was compared with the repertoire after mRNA vaccination. Post-COVID blood samples were collected from convalescent patients a median of roughly 100 days after diagnosis, with a range of roughly 35 to 161 days. Six males and four females were included in the convalescent cohort, with two Hispanic individuals, seven Caucasians, two Asians and one multiracial person represented. Participants got two doses of the Pfizer-BioNTech BNT162b2 vaccine (n=8) or two doses of the Moderna mRNA-1273 vaccine (n=2). The time from the second vaccine dose to post-vaccine blood sampling had a median of roughly 70 days and ranged from about 12 to 241 days. Control cultures used a CEFX viral epitope pool as positive control, an HIV-1 Nef peptide pool as negative control, or no peptide. Culture stimuli were overlapping spike peptide pools from SARS-CoV-2 and from the common cold coronaviruses HCoV-NL63, HCoV-OC43 and HCoV-229E. The investigation overall reported the following: The median count of SARS-CoV-2-reactive clonotypes went up from around 21 after infection to 30 to 40 after vaccination, although the change was not significant. The number of convalescent patients in the study was relatively small, and the study did not examine early timepoints following natural infection. In convalescent patients, a median roughly 87% of post-vaccine SARS-CoV-2-reactive clones were detected only after vaccination, suggesting vaccine-specific priming. Of the vaccine-specific clones found in convalescent patients, nearly all (304 of 307) were mono-reactive for SARS-CoV-2 spike instead of being cross-reactive with common cold coronaviruses.

Turning to this clonotype: What this receptor recognizes is not known. No much larger clone exists at a distance of one base, and base qualities are not known.

The protocol used for the library was PCR. At the Johns Hopkins FTIC core, DNA from the cultured CD4+ T cells underwent TCR sequencing with the Oncomine TCR Beta short-read assay. The QIAamp micro DNA kit was used to extract genomic DNA from the cultured CD4+ T cells. Oncomine TCR Beta libraries from cultured CD4+ T cells were pooled with unique dual indexes and sequenced on an Illumina iSeq 100. Per the original workflow: Non-productive sequences were filtered out, and CDR3s that did not start with C, did not end with F or W, or were shorter than 7 amino acids were discarded. The MANAFEST web application was used to identify antigen-specific clonotypes by comparing peptide-stimulated wells against reference wells and other culture wells. For a clone to be called positive, the clone needed an FDR below 0.05, an odds ratio above 5, and a productive frequency above 0.1% in at least two of three replicate wells. Cross-reactive clonotypes were defined as significantly expanded in both SARS-CoV-2 spike wells and at least one common cold coronavirus spike condition. CDR3 homology was assessed with Levenshtein distances (stringdist) and unrooted phylogenetic trees (ape) in R version 3.6.1. TCRdb's own reprocessing of the public reads used fastp at Q25 and MiXCR and kept productive beta chains. Rows with one shared CDR3 protein collapse into an entry with the most common genes and DNA. The V and J calls were not made by the authors but by TCRdb's processing. In all, the sample holds 20,000 to 30,000 distinct CDR3 sequences, and more than 40% of those were seen once. The top ten clones comprise 6.1% of the sample.

V sheds 6 bases and J sheds 3 bases, leaving 9 bases between their ends. The cysteine opens and the phenylalanine closes a CDR3 of 14 amino acids. Just the 42-base CDR3 DNA is kept, in frame starting at base 1. In light of the paper, this sample's treatment or condition label describes: approximately nine-day PBMC culture with coronavirus spike peptide pools or control peptides (ViraFEST assay). To expand antigen-specific T cells with peptide pools and then pick out the expanded clonotypes through TCR sequencing, the study relied on the ViraFEST assay. The convalescent patients' positive SARS-CoV-2 PCR tests fell between March and December 2020, which was before the Alpha, Beta and Delta variants emerged in the United States. Each well held 1.5 million to 2.5 million PBMCs cultured with roughly 10 ug/ml peptide pools in IMDM containing roughly 5% human AB serum and roughly 9 IU/ml IL-2. Half of the culture medium was replaced with fresh IL-2-containing medium on days 3 and 7. After roughly 11 days of culture, CD4+ T cells were isolated by negative selection with the EasySep CD4+ T cell isolation kit. PBMCs were separated from whole blood using Ficoll-Paque Plus gradient centrifugation and then either used fresh or cryopreserved at -140C. In general, triplicate wells were set up for every culture condition.

The sequence is built from TRBV12-3 or TRBV12-4 and TRBJ1-6; the D gene cannot be named for sure. The sequencing sample was made of CD4+ T cells from blood, cultured in vitro. The sequence derives from a human donor who had recovered from COVID-19. The CDR3 protein sequence reads: CASSLEFYNSPLHF. The sequenced DNA: TGTGCCAGCAGCCTAGAGTTCTATAATTCACCCCTCCACTTT.